This entry lists 25 T cell receptor beta chains sequenced from one sample in a study of siplizumab effects on memory and regulatory T cells. Method: immunoSEQ multiplex PCR; TCRdb's copy keeps in-frame clones and lacks some. There are 110,000 or so clones in the sample; approximately 94% occur only once, and about 0.32% lies in the top ten. Material for sequencing was CD4+ T cells sorted from blood. The receptors come from a human donor in good health.

The genes are TRBV29-1 and TRBJ2-2, with a weak D call TRBD2 (6 bases). This CDR3 is built from 16 residues. Germline assignment: CDR1 SQVTM and CDR2 ANQGSEA. Trimming pared 6 bases from V and 2 bases from J, leaving 19 bases between. CDR3 sequence (DNA): TGCAGCGTGGGGACTCGTAGCGGAGCCAACACCGGGGAGCTGTTTTTT. Protein product: CSVGTRSGANTGELFF.

The J gene is TRBJ2-1, the V gene TRBV6-1; no firm D call. Germline CDR1 MNHNS, CDR2 SASEGT. The CDR3 is made up of 16 amino acids. The V end was cut by 2 bases, the J end by 0 bases, with 11 bases between. In nucleotides, the CDR3 is TGTGCCAGCAGTGAATATCAAACGGTCTCCTACAATGAGCAGTTCTTC. Translated: CASSEYQTVSYNEQFF.

The J gene is TRBJ2-1, the V gene TRBV5-1, with 10 nucleotides matching TRBD2. V dropped 1 base and J dropped 6; count of bases not matched to a gene: 10. CDR1 is SGHRS and CDR2 is YFSETQ in the germline V gene. The CDR3 contains 17 residues. The CDR3 DNA reads as TGCGCCAGCAGCTTGCCGATACTAGCGGGATCGGGCAATGAGCAGTTCTTC. Translated, it gives CASSLPILAGSGNEQFF.

The genes are TRBV7-9 and TRBJ1-2, with D possibly TRBD1 on 5 matching bases. The CDR3 runs to 15 residues. Looked up from germline, CDR1 is SEHNR and CDR2 is FQNEAQ (reference sequence). The V end lost 1 base, the J end lost 8 bases, and 17 bases lay between the germline ends. CDR3 protein: CASSLEGAPISGYTF. The CDR3 nucleotides are TGTGCCAGCAGCTTAGAAGGGGCCCCGATCTCAGGCTACACCTTC.

The rearrangement joins TRBV7-2 to TRBJ2-5, with TRBD2 matching over 10 bases. This CDR3 is 16 amino acids long. Per germline, CDR1 SGHTA and CDR2 FQGNSA. V lost 5 bases to trimming and J lost 2 bases; unmatched junction nucleotides: 8. This CDR3 is CASSLLAGRGQETQYF. CDR3 bases: TGTGCCAGCAGCCTACTAGCGGGACGGGGGCAAGAGACCCAGTACTTC.

V is TRBV5-6 and J is TRBJ1-4; D gene unclear. In germline, CDR1 is SGHDT, CDR2 YYEEEE. Trimming shortened V by 0 bases and J by 8 bases, and 17 bases separated the two germline ends. This CDR3 contains 16 residues. The CDR3 spells CASSLERAPLREKLFF. The CDR3 DNA sequence: TGTGCCAGCAGCTTGGAACGGGCACCCCTACGAGAAAAACTGTTTTTT.

V gene TRBV19 combines with J gene TRBJ1-5; D not resolved. The CDR3 runs 15 residues. CDR1 and CDR2 (germline): LNHDA, SQIVND (reference sequence). Trimming took off 8 bases at V and 0 bases at J, with 14 bases between the two ends. This chain's CDR3 is CASLVTGYSNQPQHF. In DNA form, the CDR3 reads TGTGCCAGTTTAGTGACGGGGTATAGCAATCAGCCCCAGCATTTT.

The CDR3 coding sequence is TGTGCCAGCAGCTTAGAGGCTCGATTTAGAGATACGCAGTATTTT. Translated: CASSLEARFRDTQYF. This chain links TRBV11-3 with TRBJ2-3; D remains unclear. V lost 0 bases, J lost 5 bases, and 12 bases lay in between. The length of the CDR3 is 15 residues. Germline V gene lookup returns CDR1 SGHNT and CDR2 YENEEA.

In this sample, this clone turned up once. Here the CDR3 DNA reads TGTGCCAGTAGTTCGACAGGGAGGGGTAATGGCTACACCTTC. Encoded protein: CASSSTGRGNGYTF. The chain is built from TRBV19 and TRBJ1-2; TRBD1 matches at 7 bases. Germline loops: CDR1 LNHDA, CDR2 SQIVND (reference sequence). The V and J ends lost 5 bases and 6 bases, in that order; junction bases with no gene match: 9. The length of the CDR3 is 14 residues.

This chain joins TRBV6-5 and TRBJ1-6; D not certain. Between the trimmed V and J ends, which lost 0 bases and 7 bases, there was a span of 4 bases. Germline V gives CDR1 MNHEY, CDR2 SVGAGI. This CDR3 spans 13 amino acids. Here the CDR3 DNA reads TGTGCCAGCAGTTACTCGTACAATTCACCCCTCCACTTT. Translated, it gives CASSYSYNSPLHF.

The chain carries TRBV7-8 and TRBJ2-7, with 8 bases identical to TRBD1. The germline V gene has CDR1 SGHVS and CDR2 FQNEAQ. This CDR3 has 15 amino acids. V lost 6 bases and J lost 4; bases outside the gene matches: 11. The CDR3 DNA reads TGTGCCAGCAGTGATCGACAGGGGATCATTTACGAGCAGTACTTC. Translation: CASSDRQGIIYEQYF. Full variable domain (rest looked up from reference TRBV7-8 and TRBJ2-7): GAGVSQSPRYKVAKRGQDVALRCDPISGHVSLFWYQQALGQGPEFLTYFQNEAQLDKSGLPSDRFFAERPEGSVSTLKIQRTQQEDSAVYLCASSDRQGIIYEQYFGPGTRLTVT.

The chain links TRBV6-5 to TRBJ2-2; a weak D match, TRBD1 (6 bases). This CDR3 spans 15 amino acids. Between the trimmed V and J ends, which lost 2 bases and 6 bases, there was a span of 13 bases. Germline V gene data show CDR1 as MNHEY and CDR2 as SVGAGI. The CDR3 is CASSYTIGGAGELFF. The CDR3 DNA is TGTGCCAGCAGTTACACCATAGGGGGTGCCGGGGAGCTGTTTTTT.

The genes are TRBV6-1 and TRBJ2-3; 8 nucleotides align to TRBD1. The CDR3 extends over 15 amino acids. J gave up 5 bases and V 10 bases, and 14 bases lay outside the gene matches. CDR1 MNHNS and CDR2 SASEGT come from the germline V gene. In DNA form, the CDR3 reads TGTGCCACCACGGGGCAGGGGGCGTTTCGAGATACGCAGTATTTT. Residues: CATTGQGAFRDTQYF.

The rearrangement links TRBV7-8 to TRBJ2-1; 7 nucleotides align to TRBD1. Germline V gene lookup returns CDR1 SGHVS and CDR2 FQNEAQ. There are 16 residues in the CDR3. J gave up 6 bases and V 2 bases, and 10 bases lay outside the gene matches. The CDR3 protein is CASSLRGTALFNEQFF. In DNA, the CDR3 is TGTGCCAGCAGCTTAAGGGGGACAGCGCTCTTCAATGAGCAGTTCTTC. The full variable domain, rest sourced from reference TRBV7-8 and TRBJ2-1, is GAGVSQSPRYKVAKRGQDVALRCDPISGHVSLFWYQQALGQGPEFLTYFQNEAQLDKSGLPSDRFFAERPEGSVSTLKIQRTQQEDSAVYLCASSLRGTALFNEQFFGPGTRLTVL.

J is TRBJ2-1 and V is TRBV18; D gene ambiguous. V was shortened by 3 bases and J by 5 bases, with 11 bases between the two germline ends. The CDR3 is made up of 14 amino acids. Germline V gene data show CDR1 as KGHSH and CDR2 as LQKENI. The CDR3 is CASSPSLVDNEQFF. CDR3 bases: TGTGCCAGCTCACCCAGCCTAGTAGACAATGAGCAGTTCTTC.

CDR3 nucleotides: TGTGCCAGCAGCTTATCGGCTTCCTACGAGCAGTACTTC. Its translation is CASSLSASYEQYF. The gene calls are TRBV7-8 and TRBJ2-7; no clear D. Per the germline V gene, CDR1 is SGHVS and CDR2 is FQNEAQ. The CDR3 has 13 residues. Trimming took 2 bases from V and 1 from J, leaving 6 bases between them.

This chain links TRBV6-6 with TRBJ1-6; the match to TRBD1 covers 7 bases. The trim removed 6 bases at V and 6 bases at J, leaving 5 bases unmatched. From germline, CDR1 is MNHNY and CDR2 SVGAGI (reference sequence). The CDR3 consists of 14 residues. CDR3 amino acids: CASSFTGVNSPLHF. The CDR3 DNA reads TGTGCCAGCAGCTTCACAGGGGTTAATTCACCCCTCCACTTT.

This clone came up once. The chain joins TRBV19 to TRBJ1-5; TRBD1 is a possible D gene (6 bases). Germline CDR1 is LNHDA and CDR2 is SQIVND (reference sequence). V was pared by 3 bases and J by 3 bases, with 12 bases between. The length of the CDR3 is 15 residues. The DNA of the CDR3 is TGTGCCAGTAGTATTGAGGGGGTCCACAATCAGCCCCAGCATTTT. Residues: CASSIEGVHNQPQHF.

The table lists this clone with a count of one. V and J are TRBV6-1 and TRBJ1-2, with D maybe TRBD1 (5 bases). Germline V gene sequence: CDR1 MNHNS, CDR2 SASEGT. V was shortened by 8 bases and J by 0 bases, with 10 bases between the two germline ends. The CDR3 spans 13 residues. This CDR3 reads CASWGTANYGYTF. The DNA of the CDR3 is TGTGCCAGCTGGGGGACGGCTAACTATGGCTACACCTTC.

V and J are TRBV14 and TRBJ2-4, with D maybe TRBD1 (5 bases). CDR3 length: 18 residues. The V end lost 1 base, the J end lost 0 bases, and 16 bases lay between the germline ends. Germline loops: CDR1 SGHDN, CDR2 FVKESK. CDR3 DNA sequence: TGTGCCAGCAGCCAAGTCGTTAGGACACCCGTAGCCAAAAACATTCAGTACTTC. Encoded protein: CASSQVVRTPVAKNIQYF.

The chain uses TRBV12-5 and TRBJ2-3; D uncertain. Between the trimmed V and J ends, which lost 1 base and 4 bases, there was a span of 9 bases. The CDR3 is made up of 14 amino acids. Per the germline V gene, CDR1 is LGHNT and CDR2 is FRNRAP. Here the CDR3 reads CASGLGTRADTQYF. In DNA, the CDR3 is TGTGCTAGTGGTTTGGGAACTCGGGCAGATACGCAGTATTTT.

Only a few counts were recorded for this clone. V usage is TRBV5-4 and J usage is TRBJ2-7; 9 nucleotides agree with TRBD1. Germline assignment: CDR1 SGHNT and CDR2 YYREEE (reference sequence). Unmatched junction bases numbered 4, after V lost 3 bases and J lost 6 bases. This CDR3 has 13 residues. The CDR3 coding sequence is TGTGCCAGCAGCTCCGGGACAGGGACCGAGCAGTACTTC. It specifies CASSSGTGTEQYF.

V is TRBV5-1 and J is TRBJ1-2; 8 bases fit TRBD1. Germline V gene lookup returns CDR1 SGHRS and CDR2 YFSETQ. This CDR3 region has 16 residues. With V trimmed by 4 bases and J by 4 bases, 12 bases remained unmatched. The CDR3 loop is CASSPTGTGHGYGYTF. For the CDR3, the DNA is TGCGCCAGCAGCCCCACCGGGACAGGACATGGCTATGGCTACACCTTC.

This rearrangement joins TRBV9 to TRBJ2-3, with D possibly called TRBD1 or TRBD2 (6 bases each). The CDR3 covers 15 residues. The ends were cut back, 4 bases at V and 3 bases at J, with 15 bases in the middle. CDR1 is SGDLS, CDR2 YYNGEE, per germline. The CDR3 nucleotides are TGTGCCAGCAGCCTTATTGGGGGGCGGACAGATACGCAGTATTTT. Its translation is CASSLIGGRTDTQYF.

The chain couples TRBV11-2 to TRBJ2-7, with a tentative D call TRBD2 (5 bases). V lost 5 bases, J lost 3 bases, and 17 bases lay in between. Germline lookup yields CDR1 SGHAT and CDR2 FQNNGV. The CDR3 is 15 residues long. This chain's CDR3 is CASSATDGGNYEQYF. CDR3 sequence (DNA): TGTGCCAGCAGCGCCACCGACGGAGGCAACTACGAGCAGTACTTC.